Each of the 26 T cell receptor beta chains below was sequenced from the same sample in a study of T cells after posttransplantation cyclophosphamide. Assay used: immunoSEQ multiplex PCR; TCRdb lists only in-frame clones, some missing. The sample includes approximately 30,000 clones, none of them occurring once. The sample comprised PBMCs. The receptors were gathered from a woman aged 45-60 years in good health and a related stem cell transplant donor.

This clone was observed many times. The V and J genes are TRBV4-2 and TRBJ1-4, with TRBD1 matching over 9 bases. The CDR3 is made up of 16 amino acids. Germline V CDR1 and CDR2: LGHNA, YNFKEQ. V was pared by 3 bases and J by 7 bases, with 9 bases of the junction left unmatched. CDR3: CASSQEDRGALEKLFF. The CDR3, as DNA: TGTGCCAGCAGCCAGGAGGACAGGGGCGCCCTTGAAAAACTGTTTTTT.

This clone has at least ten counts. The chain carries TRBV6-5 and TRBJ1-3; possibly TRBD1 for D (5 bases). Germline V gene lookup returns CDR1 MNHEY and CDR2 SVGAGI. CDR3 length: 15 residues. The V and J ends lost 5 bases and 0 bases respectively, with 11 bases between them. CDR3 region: CASSPPGSSGNTIYF. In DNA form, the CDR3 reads TGTGCCAGCAGTCCTCCAGGGTCCTCTGGAAACACCATATATTTT.

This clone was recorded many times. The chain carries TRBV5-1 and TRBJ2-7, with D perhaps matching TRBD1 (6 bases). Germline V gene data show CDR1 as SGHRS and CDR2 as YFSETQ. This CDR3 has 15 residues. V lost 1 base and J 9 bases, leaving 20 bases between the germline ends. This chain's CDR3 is CASSLPGHSDTRQYF. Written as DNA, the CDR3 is TGCGCCAGCAGCTTGCCGGGACACTCCGATACCAGGCAGTACTTC.

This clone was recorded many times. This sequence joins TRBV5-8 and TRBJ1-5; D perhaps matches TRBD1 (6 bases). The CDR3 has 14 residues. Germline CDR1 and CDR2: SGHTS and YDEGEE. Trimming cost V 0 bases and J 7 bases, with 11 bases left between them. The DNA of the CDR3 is TGTGCCAGCAGCTTGGGTCAGGGGAAGCAGCCCCAGCATTTT. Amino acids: CASSLGQGKQPQHF.

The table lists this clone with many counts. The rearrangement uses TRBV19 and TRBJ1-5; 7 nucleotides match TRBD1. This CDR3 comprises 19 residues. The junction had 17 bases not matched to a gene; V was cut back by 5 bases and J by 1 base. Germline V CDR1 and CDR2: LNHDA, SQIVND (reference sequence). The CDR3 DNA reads TGTGCCAGTAGTGTATACAGGGGCCGGGGGGGTGTCAGCAATCAGCCCCAGCATTTT. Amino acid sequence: CASSVYRGRGGVSNQPQHF.

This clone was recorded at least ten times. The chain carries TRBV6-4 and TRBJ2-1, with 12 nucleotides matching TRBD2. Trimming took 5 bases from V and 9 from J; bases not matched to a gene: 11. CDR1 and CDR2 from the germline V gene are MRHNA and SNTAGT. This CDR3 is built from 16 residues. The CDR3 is CASSSTSGSESGEQFF. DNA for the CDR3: TGTGCCAGCAGTTCGACTAGCGGGAGTGAATCGGGTGAGCAGTTCTTC.

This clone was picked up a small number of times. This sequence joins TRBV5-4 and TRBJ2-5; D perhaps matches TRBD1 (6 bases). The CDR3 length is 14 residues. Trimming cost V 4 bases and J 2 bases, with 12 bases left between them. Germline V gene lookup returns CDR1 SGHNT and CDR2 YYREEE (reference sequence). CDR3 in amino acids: CASSTDRLQETQYF. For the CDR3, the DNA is TGTGCCAGCAGCACCGACAGGCTACAAGAGACCCAGTACTTC. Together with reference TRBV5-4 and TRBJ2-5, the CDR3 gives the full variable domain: ETGVTQSPTHLIKTRGQQVTLRCSSQSGHNTVSWYQQALGQGPQFIFQYYREEENGRGNFPPRFSGLQFPNYSSELNVNALELDDSALYLCASSTDRLQETQYFGPGTRLLVL.

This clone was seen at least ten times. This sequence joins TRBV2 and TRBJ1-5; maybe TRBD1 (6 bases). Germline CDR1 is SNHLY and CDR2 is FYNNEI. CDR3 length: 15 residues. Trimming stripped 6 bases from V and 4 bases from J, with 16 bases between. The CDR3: CASRDWGTGNQPQHF. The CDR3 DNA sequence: TGTGCCAGCAGGGATTGGGGAACAGGGAATCAGCCCCAGCATTTT.

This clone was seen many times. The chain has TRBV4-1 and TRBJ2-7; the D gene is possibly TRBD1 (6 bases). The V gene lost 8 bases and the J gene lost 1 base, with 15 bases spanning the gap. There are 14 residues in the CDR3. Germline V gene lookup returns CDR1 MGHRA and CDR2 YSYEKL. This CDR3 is CASGQGISSYEQYF. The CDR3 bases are TGCGCCAGCGGTCAGGGGATTTCATCCTACGAGCAGTACTTC.

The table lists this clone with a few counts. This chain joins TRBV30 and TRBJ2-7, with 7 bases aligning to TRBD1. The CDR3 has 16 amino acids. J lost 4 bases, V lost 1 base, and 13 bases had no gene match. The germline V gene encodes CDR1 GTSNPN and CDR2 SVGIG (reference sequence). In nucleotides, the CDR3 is TGTGCCTGGAGTGGAACAGGGGCCCCTTCTTTGTACGAGCAGTACTTC. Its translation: CAWSGTGAPSLYEQYF.

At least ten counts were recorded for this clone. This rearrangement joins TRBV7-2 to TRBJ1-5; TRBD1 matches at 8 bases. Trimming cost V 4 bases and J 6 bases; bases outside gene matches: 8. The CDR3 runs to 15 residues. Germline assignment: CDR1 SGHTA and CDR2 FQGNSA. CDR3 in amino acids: CASSSQGARGQPQHF. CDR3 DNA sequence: TGTGCCAGCAGCTCGCAGGGGGCGAGAGGTCAGCCCCAGCATTTT. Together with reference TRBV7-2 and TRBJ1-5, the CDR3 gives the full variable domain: GAGVSQSPSNKVTEKGKDVELRCDPISGHTALYWYRQSLGQGLEFLIYFQGNSAPDKSGLPSDRFSAERTGGSVSTLTIQRTQQEDSAVYLCASSSQGARGQPQHFGDGTRLSIL.

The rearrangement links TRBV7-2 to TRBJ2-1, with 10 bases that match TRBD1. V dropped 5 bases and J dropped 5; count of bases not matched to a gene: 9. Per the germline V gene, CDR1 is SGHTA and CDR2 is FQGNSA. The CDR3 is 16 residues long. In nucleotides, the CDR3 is TGTGCCAGCAGCACTCCTTGGACAGGGGGTGACAATGAGCAGTTCTTC. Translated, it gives CASSTPWTGGDNEQFF.

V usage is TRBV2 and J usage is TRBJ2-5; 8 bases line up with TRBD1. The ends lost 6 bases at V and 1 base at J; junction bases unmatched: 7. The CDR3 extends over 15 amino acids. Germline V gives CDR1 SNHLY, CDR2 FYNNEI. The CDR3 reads CASRISTGAQETQYF. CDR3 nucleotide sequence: TGTGCCAGCAGAATATCGACAGGGGCCCAAGAGACCCAGTACTTC.

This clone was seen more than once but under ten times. The DNA of the CDR3 is TGTGCCAGCAGCGTCAGGACGGGGGAGAATGAGCAGTTCTTC. Encoded protein: CASSVRTGENEQFF. V usage is TRBV9 and J usage is TRBJ2-1, with D tentatively TRBD2 (6 bases). Looked up from germline, CDR1 is SGDLS and CDR2 is YYNGEE. Trimming cost V 2 bases and J 7 bases, with 13 bases left between them. The CDR3 has 14 amino acids.

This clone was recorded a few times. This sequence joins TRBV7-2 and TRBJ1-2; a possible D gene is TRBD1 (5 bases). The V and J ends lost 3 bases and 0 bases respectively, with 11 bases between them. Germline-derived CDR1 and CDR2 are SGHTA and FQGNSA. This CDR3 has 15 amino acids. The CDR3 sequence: CASSLQPGTNYGYTF. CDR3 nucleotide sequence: TGTGCCAGCAGCTTGCAGCCAGGGACTAACTATGGCTACACCTTC.

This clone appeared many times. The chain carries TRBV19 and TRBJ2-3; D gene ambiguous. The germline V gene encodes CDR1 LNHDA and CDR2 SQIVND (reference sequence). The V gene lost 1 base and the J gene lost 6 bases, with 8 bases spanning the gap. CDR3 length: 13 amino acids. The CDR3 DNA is TGTGCCAGTAGTATAGTCACGGGTGATACGCAGTATTTT. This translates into CASSIVTGDTQYF.

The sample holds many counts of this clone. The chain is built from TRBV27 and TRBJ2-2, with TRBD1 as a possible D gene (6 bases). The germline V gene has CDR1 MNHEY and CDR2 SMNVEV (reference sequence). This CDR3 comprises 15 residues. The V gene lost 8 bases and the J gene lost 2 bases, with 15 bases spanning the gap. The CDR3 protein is CASQPGQPNTGELFF. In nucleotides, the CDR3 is TGTGCCAGCCAACCGGGACAACCTAACACCGGGGAGCTGTTTTTT.

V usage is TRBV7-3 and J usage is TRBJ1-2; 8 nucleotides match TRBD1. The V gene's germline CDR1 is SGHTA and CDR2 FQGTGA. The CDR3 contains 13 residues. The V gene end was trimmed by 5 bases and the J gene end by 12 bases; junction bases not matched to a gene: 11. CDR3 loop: CASSTPGGELHTF. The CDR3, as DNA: TGTGCCAGCAGCACCCCAGGGGGCGAATTGCACACCTTC.

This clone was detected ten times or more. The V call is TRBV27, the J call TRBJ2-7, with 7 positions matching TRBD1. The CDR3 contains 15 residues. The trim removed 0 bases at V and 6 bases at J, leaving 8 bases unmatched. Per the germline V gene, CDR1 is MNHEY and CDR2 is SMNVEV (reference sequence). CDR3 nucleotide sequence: TGTGCCAGCAGTTTATCGGGTCTAGGGGGCAGCGAGCAGTACTTC. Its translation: CASSLSGLGGSEQYF.

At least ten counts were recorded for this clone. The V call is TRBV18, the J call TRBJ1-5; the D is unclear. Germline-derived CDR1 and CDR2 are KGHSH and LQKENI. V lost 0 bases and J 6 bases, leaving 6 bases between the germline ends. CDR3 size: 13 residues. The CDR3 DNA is TGTGCCAGCTCACCACCAGGGTTTCAGCCCCAGCATTTT. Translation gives CASSPPGFQPQHF.

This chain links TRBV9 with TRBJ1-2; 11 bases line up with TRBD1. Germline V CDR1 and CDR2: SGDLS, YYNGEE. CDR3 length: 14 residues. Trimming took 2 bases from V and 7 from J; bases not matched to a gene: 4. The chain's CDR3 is CASSVGTGGGGYTF. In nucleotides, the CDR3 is TGTGCCAGCAGCGTTGGGACAGGGGGTGGTGGCTACACCTTC. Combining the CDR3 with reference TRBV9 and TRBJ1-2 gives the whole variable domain DSGVTQTPKHLITATGQRVTLRCSPRSGDLSVYWYQQSLDQGLQFLIQYYNGEERAKGNILERFSAQQFPDLHSELNLSSLELGDSALYFCASSVGTGGGGYTFGSGTRLTVV.

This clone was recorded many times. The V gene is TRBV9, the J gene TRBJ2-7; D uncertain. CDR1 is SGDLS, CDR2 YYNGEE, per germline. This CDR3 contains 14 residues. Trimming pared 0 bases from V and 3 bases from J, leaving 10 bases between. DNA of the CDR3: TGTGCCAGCAGCGTAGGGCATCAGCGCTACGAGCAGTACTTC. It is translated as CASSVGHQRYEQYF.

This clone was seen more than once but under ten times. CDR3: CASSTRQGAEAFF. CDR3 nucleotides: TGTGCCAGCAGCACCCGACAGGGAGCTGAAGCTTTCTTT. The rearrangement joins TRBV9 to TRBJ1-1; TRBD1 matches at 7 bases. V gave up 4 bases and J gave up 6 bases; unmatched junction bases: 6. Germline loops: CDR1 SGDLS, CDR2 YYNGEE. The CDR3 spans 13 residues.

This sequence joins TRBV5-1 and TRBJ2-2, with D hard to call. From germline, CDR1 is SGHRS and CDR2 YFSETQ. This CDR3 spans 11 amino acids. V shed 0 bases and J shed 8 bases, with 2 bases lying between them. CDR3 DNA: TGCGCCAGCAGCTTGGCTGGGGAGCTGTTTTTT. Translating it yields CASSLAGELFF. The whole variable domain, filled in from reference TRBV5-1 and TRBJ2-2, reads KAGVTQTPRYLIKTRGQQVTLSCSPISGHRSVSWYQQTPGQGLQFLFEYFSETQRNKGNFPGRFSGRQFSNSRSEMNVSTLELGDSALYLCASSLAGELFFGEGSRLTVL.

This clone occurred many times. In DNA, the CDR3 is TGTGCCAGCAGCGTAGCTTCAATTAGAGAGCAGTTCTTC. Translating it yields CASSVASIREQFF. The V call is TRBV9, the J call TRBJ2-1; D is ambiguous. V lost 0 bases and J lost 10, with 11 bases in between. The CDR3 totals 13 residues. Germline loops: CDR1 SGDLS, CDR2 YYNGEE.

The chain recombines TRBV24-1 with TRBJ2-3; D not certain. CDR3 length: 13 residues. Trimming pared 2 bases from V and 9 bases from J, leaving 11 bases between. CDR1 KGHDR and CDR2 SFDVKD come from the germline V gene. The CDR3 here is CATSDSLPVTQYF. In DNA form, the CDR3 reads TGTGCCACCAGTGATTCCCTCCCAGTCACGCAGTATTTT.